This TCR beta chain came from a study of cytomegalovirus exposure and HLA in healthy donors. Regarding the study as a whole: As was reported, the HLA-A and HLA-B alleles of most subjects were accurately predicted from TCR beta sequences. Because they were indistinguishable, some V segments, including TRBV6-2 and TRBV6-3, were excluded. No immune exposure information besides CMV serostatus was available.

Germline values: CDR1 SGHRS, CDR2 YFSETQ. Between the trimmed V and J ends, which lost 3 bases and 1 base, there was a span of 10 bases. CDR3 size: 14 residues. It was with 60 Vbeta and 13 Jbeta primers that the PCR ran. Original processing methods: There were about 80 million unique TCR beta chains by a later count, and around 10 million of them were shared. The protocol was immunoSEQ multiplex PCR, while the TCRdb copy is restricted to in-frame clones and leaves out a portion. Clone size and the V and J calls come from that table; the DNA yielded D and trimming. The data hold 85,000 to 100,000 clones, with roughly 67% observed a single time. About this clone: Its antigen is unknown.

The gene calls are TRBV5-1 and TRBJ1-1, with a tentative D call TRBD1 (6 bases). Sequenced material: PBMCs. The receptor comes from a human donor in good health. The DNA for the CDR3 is TGCGCCAGCAGCTGGACAGTTAGGAACACTGAAGCTTTCTTT. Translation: CASSWTVRNTEAFF. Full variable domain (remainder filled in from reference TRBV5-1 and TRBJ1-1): KAGVTQTPRYLIKTRGQQVTLSCSPISGHRSVSWYQQTPGQGLQFLFEYFSETQRNKGNFPGRFSGRQFSNSRSEMNVSTLELGDSALYLCASSWTVRNTEAFFGQGTRLTVV.